The clone carrying this T cell receptor (beta chain) was recorded once. PCR used 60 Vbeta primers and 13 Jbeta primers. Measured with immunoSEQ multiplex PCR; TCRdb has only the in-frame clones, and not every one. The repertoire has about 200,000 clones, 60% to 85% of them found once; the top ten carry about 14%. This specimen comes from a study of cytomegalovirus exposure and HLA in healthy donors. Germline CDR1 reads MGHDK; CDR2 reads SYGVNS. Unmatched junction bases numbered 9, after V lost 8 bases and J lost 5 bases. This CDR3 comprises 14 residues. The origin of this receptor is a man aged 40-49 years in good health and CMV-seronegative. The rearrangement links TRBV25-1 to TRBJ1-2; 9 positions match TRBD1. Sample: PBMCs. CDR3 amino acids: CASGPGQGRYGYTF. The CDR3 DNA is TGTGCCAGCGGCCCGGGACAGGGTCGGTATGGCTACACCTTC.